Following are 18 T cell receptor beta chains from one sample sequenced in a study of T-cell reconstitution after alpha-beta-depleted transplantation in children. The library targeted TCRbeta and was prepared with unique molecular identifiers. TCRdb used MiXCR to reprocess the PCR reads, holding one entry per CDR3 protein. The sample holds a few hundred thousand distinct CDR3 sequences, 25% to 30% seen once. Sequences were derived from PBMCs, sampled before TCRalphabeta/CD19-depleted stem cell transplant. These receptors were taken from a boy younger than two with Wiskott-Aldrich syndrome, due to receive a stem cell transplant.

This rearrangement joins TRBV7-2 to TRBJ2-3, with TRBD2 identical over 11 bases. CDR1 SGHTA and CDR2 FQGNSA come from the germline V gene. V was clipped by 6 bases and J by 2 bases; unmatched bases: 4. CDR3 length: 15 residues. DNA for the CDR3: TGTGCCAGCAGGCGACTAGCGGGACCCACAGATACGCAGTATTTT. Amino acids: CASRRLAGPTDTQYF.

This clonotype was detected only a few times. This chain links TRBV5-1 with TRBJ2-7; 8 nucleotides line up with TRBD1. The CDR3 is 14 residues long. Germline V gives CDR1 SGHRS, CDR2 YFSETQ. V shed 7 bases and J 4 bases; nucleotides not matched to a gene: 10. CDR3 loop: CASSRGQGFYEQYF. The CDR3 region has the DNA TGCGCCAGCTCCCGTGGACAGGGCTTTTACGAGCAGTACTTC.

This clonotype was seen a handful of times. The rearrangement links TRBV5-1 to TRBJ2-1; tentatively, D is TRBD1 or TRBD2 (6 bases each). Germline CDR1 and CDR2: SGHRS and YFSETQ. The germline V and J ends were trimmed by 0 bases and 0 bases, with 10 bases remaining between them. The CDR3 runs 16 residues. CDR3: CASSLGEGGSYNEQFF. The CDR3 nucleotides read TGCGCCAGCAGCTTGGGTGAGGGGGGCTCCTACAATGAGCAGTTCTTC.

This chain uses TRBV4-1 with TRBJ2-3; D uncertain. V lost 4 bases to trimming and J lost 0 bases, with 11 bases between them. The CDR3 loop spans 15 amino acids. CDR1 is MGHRA, CDR2 YSYEKL, per germline. The CDR3 sequence is CASSPLDRSTDTQYF. The CDR3 DNA follows: TGCGCCAGCAGCCCCCTGGACCGGAGCACAGATACGCAGTATTTT.

V and J are TRBV5-1 and TRBJ2-1; no firm D call. V was trimmed by 6 bases and J by 0 bases, leaving 10 bases between them. Germline V gene data show CDR1 as SGHRS and CDR2 as YFSETQ. The CDR3 length is 14 residues. CDR3 DNA sequence: TGCGCCAGCATGGCAGACCGCTCCTACAATGAGCAGTTCTTC. Translating it yields CASMADRSYNEQFF.

This clonotype has only a few counts. For the CDR3, the DNA is TGCAGTGCTAGAGACCCAGTGAGGGGGTACGAGCAGTACTTC. This codes for CSARDPVRGYEQYF. This chain uses TRBV20-1 with TRBJ2-7, with D perhaps matching TRBD1 (6 bases). The germline V gene encodes CDR1 DFQATT and CDR2 SNEGSKA (reference sequence). The CDR3 covers 14 residues. Between the trimmed V and J ends, which lost 0 bases and 4 bases, there was a span of 13 bases.

The V call is TRBV6-5, the J call TRBJ2-5; D is undetermined. V lost 2 bases to trimming and J lost 5 bases, with 12 bases between them. The CDR3 spans 14 residues. Germline CDR1 MNHEY, CDR2 SVGAGI. The CDR3 protein is CASSYDPVAETQYF. CDR3 DNA sequence: TGTGCCAGCAGTTACGACCCCGTGGCGGAGACCCAGTACTTC.

In this sample, this clonotype turned up many times. This chain joins TRBV20-1 and TRBJ1-1; a possible D gene is TRBD1 (6 bases). Looked up from germline, CDR1 is DFQATT and CDR2 is SNEGSKA (reference sequence). CDR3 size: 15 residues. V lost 3 bases to trimming and J lost 0 bases, with 14 bases between them. CDR3 coding DNA: TGCAGTGCTAGTTTGGGGGGGCCGCTGAACACTGAAGCTTTCTTT. It encodes CSASLGGPLNTEAFF.

V gene TRBV7-9 combines with J gene TRBJ1-4, with a tentative D call TRBD1 (6 bases). This CDR3 has 15 amino acids. V lost 2 bases and J 7 bases, leaving 14 bases between the germline ends. CDR1 SEHNR and CDR2 FQNEAQ come from the germline V gene (reference sequence). CDR3 residues: CASSLRGFGVEKLFF. The CDR3, as DNA: TGTGCCAGCAGCTTAAGGGGGTTCGGGGTTGAAAAACTGTTTTTT.

This chain joins TRBV20-1 and TRBJ1-1; 9 bases map to TRBD1. Germline V gives CDR1 DFQATT, CDR2 SNEGSKA (reference sequence). The CDR3 has 14 residues. The junction had 8 bases not matched to a gene; V was cut back by 3 bases and J by 6 bases. CDR3 sequence reads: CSARRDRGLSEAFF. CDR3 DNA sequence: TGCAGTGCTAGGCGAGACAGGGGGTTGTCTGAAGCTTTCTTT.

The genes are TRBV6-1 and TRBJ1-5; D gene uncertain. V lost 5 bases, J lost 3 bases, and 11 bases lay in between. This CDR3 has 14 amino acids. CDR1 is MNHNS and CDR2 is SASEGT in the germline V gene. The CDR3 nucleotides are TGTGCCAGCAGTCCTGGAAAGTCCAATCAGCCCCAGCATTTT. Translation: CASSPGKSNQPQHF.

This clonotype has more than one count but fewer than ten. This chain joins TRBV7-3 and TRBJ2-2; no reliable D call. The V gene's germline CDR1 is SGHTA and CDR2 FQGTGA. The CDR3 is 14 amino acids. V was cut by 1 base and J by 1 base, with 4 bases left in between. CDR3 sequence reads: CASSLIQNTGELFF. The CDR3, as DNA: TGTGCCAGCAGCTTAATCCAGAACACCGGGGAGCTGTTTTTT.

This clonotype has only a few counts. The J gene is TRBJ2-1, the V gene TRBV3-1, with 12 bases aligning to TRBD2. V gave up 0 bases and J gave up 6 bases; unmatched junction bases: 12. Germline V CDR1 and CDR2: LGHDT, YNNKEL (reference sequence). The CDR3 length is 19 residues. This chain's CDR3 is CASSQDPSRGTSGRNEQFF. DNA of the CDR3: TGTGCCAGCAGCCAAGACCCATCCAGGGGGACTAGCGGGCGCAATGAGCAGTTCTTC.

This clonotype was counted between two and nine times. The CDR3 spells CASSYDFGVNYGYTF. DNA for the CDR3: TGTGCCAGCAGTTACGACTTCGGGGTTAACTATGGCTACACCTTC. J is TRBJ1-2 and V is TRBV12-3 or TRBV12-4; D is undetermined. Trimming took off 4 bases at V and 1 base at J, with 13 bases between the two ends. The CDR3 consists of 15 residues.

This clonotype turned up a few times. The V gene is TRBV20-1, the J gene TRBJ2-7; TRBD2 matches at 9 bases. The CDR3 runs to 14 residues. The V and J ends lost 0 bases and 5 bases, in that order; junction bases with no gene match: 5. Germline-derived CDR1 and CDR2 are DFQATT and SNEGSKA (reference sequence). The DNA for the CDR3 is TGCAGTGCTAGAGATGGCGGGAGGGCCCACGAGCAGTACTTC. The encoded protein is CSARDGGRAHEQYF.

The rearrangement uses TRBV25-1 and TRBJ2-5; D unclear. V lost 3 bases and J lost 0, with 8 bases in between. The germline V gene encodes CDR1 MGHDK and CDR2 SYGVNS. The CDR3 length is 14 residues. CDR3: CASSDPGYQETQYF. DNA of the CDR3: TGTGCCAGCAGTGACCCCGGCTACCAAGAGACCCAGTACTTC.

The J gene is TRBJ2-5, the V gene TRBV20-1, with 8 bases aligning to TRBD2. Germline V gene lookup returns CDR1 DFQATT and CDR2 SNEGSKA (reference sequence). The V and J ends lost 1 base and 5 bases, in that order; junction bases with no gene match: 9. This CDR3 has 15 amino acids. This CDR3 reads CSARVQAGVVETQYF. CDR3 DNA: TGCAGTGCTAGAGTCCAAGCGGGAGTTGTGGAGACCCAGTACTTC.

The chain carries TRBV5-1 and TRBJ2-5, with D possibly being TRBD1 (5 bases). CDR1 is SGHRS, CDR2 YFSETQ, per germline. CDR3 size: 15 residues. V was pared by 3 bases and J by 7 bases, with 19 bases between. The CDR3 loop is CASSSQGTQGTTQYF. The DNA of the CDR3 is TGCGCCAGCAGCTCCCAAGGTACCCAGGGTACGACCCAGTACTTC.